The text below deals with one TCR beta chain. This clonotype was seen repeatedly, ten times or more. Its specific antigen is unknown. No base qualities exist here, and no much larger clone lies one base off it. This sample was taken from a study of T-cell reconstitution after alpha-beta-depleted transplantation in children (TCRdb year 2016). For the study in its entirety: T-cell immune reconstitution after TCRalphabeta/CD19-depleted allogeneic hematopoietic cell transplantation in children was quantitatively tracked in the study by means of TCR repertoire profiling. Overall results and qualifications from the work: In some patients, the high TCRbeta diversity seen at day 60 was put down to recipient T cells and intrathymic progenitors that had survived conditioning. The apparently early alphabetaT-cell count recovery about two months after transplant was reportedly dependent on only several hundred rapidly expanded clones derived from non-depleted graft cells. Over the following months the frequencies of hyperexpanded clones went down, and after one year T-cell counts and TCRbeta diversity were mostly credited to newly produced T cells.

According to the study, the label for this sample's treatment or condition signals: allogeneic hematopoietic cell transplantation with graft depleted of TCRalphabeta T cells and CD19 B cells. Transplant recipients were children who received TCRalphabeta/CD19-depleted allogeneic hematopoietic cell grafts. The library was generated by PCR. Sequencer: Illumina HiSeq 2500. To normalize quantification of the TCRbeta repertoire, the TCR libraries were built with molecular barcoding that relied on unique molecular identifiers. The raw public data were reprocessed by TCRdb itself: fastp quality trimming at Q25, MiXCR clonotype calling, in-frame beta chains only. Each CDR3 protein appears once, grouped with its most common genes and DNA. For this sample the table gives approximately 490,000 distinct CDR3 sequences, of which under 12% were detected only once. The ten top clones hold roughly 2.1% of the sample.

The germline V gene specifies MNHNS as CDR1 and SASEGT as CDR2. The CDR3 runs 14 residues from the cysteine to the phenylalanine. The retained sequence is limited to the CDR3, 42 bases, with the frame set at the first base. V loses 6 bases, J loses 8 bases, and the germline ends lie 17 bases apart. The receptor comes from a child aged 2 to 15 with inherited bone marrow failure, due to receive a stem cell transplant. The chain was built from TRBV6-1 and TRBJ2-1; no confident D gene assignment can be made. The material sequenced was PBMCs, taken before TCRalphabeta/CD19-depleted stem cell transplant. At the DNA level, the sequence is TGTGCCAGCAGGGACGGGCCGTACCCCCATGAGCAGTTCTTC. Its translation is CASRDGPYPHEQFF.